The 32 T cell receptor beta chains reported below all come from one sample, sequenced in a study of a mutant IDH1 vaccine in newly diagnosed glioma. Time point denoted: week 47, end of study. In every dose of vaccine, 300 ug of mutant IDH1 20-mer peptide was given alongside topical imiquimod. Profiled with immunoSEQ multiplex PCR; TCRdb holds only in-frame clones, not every one. This table holds about 56,000 clones, roughly 76% found once. These TCRs are of unknown antigen specificity. The starting material was PBMCs, obtained from a glioma patient whose treatment included an IDH1 peptide vaccine. These receptors all come from a man aged 45-65 years with glioma.

The chain links TRBV27 to TRBJ2-2, with TRBD1 matching over 7 bases. Germline CDR1 and CDR2: MNHEY and SMNVEV (reference sequence). This CDR3 comprises 15 residues. V was pared by 3 bases and J by 3 bases, with 4 bases of the junction left unmatched. DNA for the CDR3: TGTGCCAGCAGTTTTCGGGACAGCTACACCGGGGAGCTGTTTTTT. It encodes CASSFRDSYTGELFF.

The chain links TRBV5-4 to TRBJ2-2; D gene uncertain. Germline assignment: CDR1 SGHNT and CDR2 YYREEE (reference sequence). With 1 base removed from V and 0 bases from J, the gap between germline ends came to 7 bases. The CDR3 has 15 amino acids. CDR3 region: CASSLLAANTGELFF. CDR3 DNA: TGTGCCAGCAGCTTGTTAGCAGCGAACACCGGGGAGCTGTTTTTT.

This chain connects TRBV4-2 to TRBJ2-2; the match to TRBD2 covers 14 bases. CDR1 and CDR2 (germline): LGHNA, YNFKEQ. CDR3 size: 18 residues. J gave up 5 bases and V 0 bases, and 5 bases lay outside the gene matches. CDR3 nucleotides: TGTGCCAGCAGCCAAGATCCGACTAGCGGGGGGGCGACCGGGGAGCTGTTTTTT. This sequence encodes CASSQDPTSGGATGELFF.

This clone was recorded at least ten times. The same CDR3 can be traced to other DNA sequences in this sample. The chain recombines TRBV2 with TRBJ1-1, with no clear D. This CDR3 spans 14 amino acids. V dropped 5 bases and J dropped 1 base, with 11 bases sitting between them. Germline-derived CDR1 and CDR2 are SNHLY and FYNNEI. CDR3 sequence (DNA): TGTGCCAGCAGTTCCACCGATCGGAACACTGAAGCTTTCTTT. It translates to CASSSTDRNTEAFF.

This sequence joins TRBV7-2 and TRBJ2-7; D perhaps matches TRBD1 (6 bases). Germline-derived CDR1 and CDR2 are SGHTA and FQGNSA. The CDR3 sequence is 13 residues long. V was pared by 2 bases and J by 7 bases, with 12 bases between. The CDR3 coding sequence is TGTGCCAGCAGCTTATACAGGGCACGGGAGCAGTACTTC. As protein: CASSLYRAREQYF.

The rearrangement links TRBV6-1 to TRBJ2-5; D might be TRBD1 (6 bases). The CDR3 is 15 residues long. The ends were cut back, 5 bases at V and 1 base at J, with 14 bases in the middle. Germline CDR1 reads MNHNS; CDR2 reads SASEGT. DNA for the CDR3: TGTGCCAGCAGTCCCCTCTTGGACAGCCAAGAGACCCAGTACTTC. Its protein product is CASSPLLDSQETQYF.

This chain links TRBV19 with TRBJ1-3, with unresolved D. Trimming stripped 5 bases from V and 3 bases from J, with 17 bases between. The CDR3 length is 16 residues. The germline CDR1 and CDR2 sequences are LNHDA and SQIVND (reference sequence). CDR3 amino acids: CASSSDRAQVGNTIYF. The CDR3 DNA reads TGTGCCAGTAGTTCCGACCGGGCCCAGGTTGGAAACACCATATATTTT.

The genes are TRBV13 and TRBJ1-1; D call uncertain. Per the germline V gene, CDR1 is PRHDT and CDR2 is FYEKMQ (reference sequence). The CDR3 covers 13 residues. V was pared by 0 bases and J by 3 bases, with 5 bases between. CDR3 in DNA: TGTGCCAGCAGCTTAGGTGAGGACACTGAAGCTTTCTTT. Translated, it gives CASSLGEDTEAFF.

The rearrangement uses TRBV6-6 and TRBJ1-1, with D unclear. V lost 6 bases and J lost 3, with 11 bases in between. The CDR3 contains 13 residues. Germline V gene lookup returns CDR1 MNHNY and CDR2 SVGAGI (reference sequence). The CDR3 DNA is TGTGCCAGCAGCCCTTTAGGACACACTGAAGCTTTCTTT. It encodes CASSPLGHTEAFF.

This chain links TRBV6-1 with TRBJ1-4; D remains unclear. The CDR3 runs to 11 residues. CDR1 is MNHNS and CDR2 is SASEGT in the germline V gene. Trimming stripped 4 bases from V and 7 bases from J, with 4 bases between. The CDR3 coding sequence is TGTGCCAGCAGTGTAGTTGAAAAACTGTTTTTT. Amino acids: CASSVVEKLFF.

This chain links TRBV19 with TRBJ1-4, with D unclear. V was shortened by 4 bases and J by 8 bases, with 11 bases between the two germline ends. Germline loops: CDR1 LNHDA, CDR2 SQIVND (reference sequence). The CDR3 is 13 amino acids. The CDR3 DNA sequence: TGTGCCAGTAGTACACCCGGTGGGGAAAAACTGTTTTTT. This gives the protein CASSTPGGEKLFF.

The chain carries TRBV29-1 and TRBJ2-3; possibly TRBD2 for D (7 bases). The CDR3 length is 15 residues. The germline V gene has CDR1 SQVTM and CDR2 ANQGSEA. V lost 1 base to trimming and J lost 0 bases, with 11 bases between them. CDR3 sequence: CSVEGAGASTDTQYF. CDR3 bases: TGCAGCGTTGAAGGGGCGGGGGCCAGCACAGATACGCAGTATTTT.

The chain employs TRBV12-5 and TRBJ1-1, with D possibly matching TRBD1 (5 bases). Trimming pared 6 bases from V and 4 bases from J, leaving 12 bases between. CDR1 and CDR2 (germline): LGHNT, FRNRAP. This CDR3 contains 13 residues. CDR3 residues: CASGYLDSTEAFF. CDR3 nucleotides: TGTGCTAGTGGCTATCTAGACAGCACTGAAGCTTTCTTT.

The V gene is TRBV7-9, the J gene TRBJ1-1; D is unresolved. V was clipped by 7 bases and J by 0 bases, with 12 bases between them. From germline, CDR1 is SEHNR and CDR2 FQNEAQ (reference sequence). The CDR3 extends over 14 amino acids. DNA of the CDR3: TGTGCCAGCATCCTCGGGCAGGTGAACACTGAAGCTTTCTTT. Its protein product is CASILGQVNTEAFF.

The J gene is TRBJ2-4, the V gene TRBV25-1, with D possibly matching TRBD1 (5 bases). Trimming took 0 bases from V and 8 from J, leaving 11 bases between them. The CDR3 contains 14 residues. Germline CDR1 reads MGHDK; CDR2 reads SYGVNS. CDR3 protein: CASSEYFLQDIQYF. CDR3 nucleotides: TGTGCCAGCAGTGAATATTTTTTACAGGACATTCAGTACTTC.

The J gene is TRBJ1-1, the V gene TRBV6-5, with a possible D match to TRBD1 (5 bases). Germline V CDR1 and CDR2: MNHEY, SVGAGI. This CDR3 has 15 amino acids. The V gene lost 0 bases and the J gene lost 4 bases, with 12 bases spanning the gap. CDR3 amino acids: CASSYSGRGSTEAFF. The CDR3 DNA sequence: TGTGCCAGCAGTTACTCCGGAAGGGGAAGCACTGAAGCTTTCTTT.

This chain's CDR3 is CSADARPYNEQFF. CDR3 nucleotide sequence: TGCAGCGCTGACGCCCGCCCTTACAATGAGCAGTTCTTC. This chain connects TRBV29-1 to TRBJ2-1, with D unresolved. Germline V gene lookup returns CDR1 SQVTM and CDR2 ANQGSEA. V lost 7 bases to trimming and J lost 4 bases, with 14 bases between them. The CDR3 sequence is 13 residues long.

The rearrangement uses TRBV5-4 and TRBJ1-6; D gene uncertain. Germline V lookup: CDR1 SGHNT, CDR2 YYREEE (reference sequence). Between the trimmed V and J ends, which lost 4 bases and 9 bases, there was a span of 20 bases. This CDR3 spans 16 amino acids. The CDR3 sequence is CASSPGGPPFGSPLHF. CDR3 bases: TGTGCCAGCAGCCCGGGTGGTCCGCCCTTCGGTTCACCCCTCCACTTT.

The V gene is TRBV5-1, the J gene TRBJ2-2; 8 positions agree with TRBD1. The junction had 4 bases not matched to a gene; V was cut back by 1 base and J by 5 bases. This CDR3 region has 15 residues. CDR1 is SGHRS and CDR2 is YFSETQ in the germline V gene. The CDR3: CASSLSQGETGELFF. The CDR3 bases are TGCGCCAGCAGCTTGTCACAGGGGGAGACCGGGGAGCTGTTTTTT.

This clone has a handful of counts. V and J are TRBV10-3 and TRBJ1-1; no reliable D call. CDR3 length equals 14 residues. Trimming left V 4 bases short and J 6 bases short, with 15 bases between. The germline V gene has CDR1 ENHRY and CDR2 SYGVKD. The chain's CDR3 is CAISGELSSSEAFF. Here the CDR3 DNA reads TGTGCCATCAGTGGTGAGTTGAGCTCGTCTGAAGCTTTCTTT.

The chain employs TRBV5-5 and TRBJ2-2, with D possibly TRBD1 on 6 matching bases. Per germline, CDR1 SGHKS and CDR2 YYEKEE (reference sequence). CDR3 size: 15 residues. Trimming took off 0 bases at V and 4 bases at J, with 10 bases between the two ends. Written as DNA, the CDR3 is TGTGCCAGCAGCTTGGTTGGACAGACCACCGGGGAGCTGTTTTTT. It translates to CASSLVGQTTGELFF.

V usage is TRBV4-2 and J usage is TRBJ2-7, with D possibly called TRBD1 or TRBD2 (6 bases each). Looked up from germline, CDR1 is LGHNA and CDR2 is YNFKEQ. Trimming took off 4 bases at V and 6 bases at J, with 16 bases between the two ends. CDR3 length equals 14 residues. The CDR3 sequence: CASSPPGARGEQYF. In nucleotides, the CDR3 is TGTGCCAGCAGCCCCCCGGGGGCTAGGGGCGAGCAGTACTTC.

The chain uses TRBV14 and TRBJ2-7; 9 bases align to TRBD1. With V trimmed by 1 base and J by 3 bases, 4 bases remained unmatched. This CDR3 has 15 residues. Germline V lookup: CDR1 SGHDN, CDR2 FVKESK. CDR3 nucleotide sequence: TGTGCCAGCAGCCAAGTGGGACAGGGTATCTACGAGCAGTACTTC. Translation gives CASSQVGQGIYEQYF.

The rearrangement links TRBV7-9 to TRBJ2-6; D is unresolved. V was trimmed by 5 bases and J by 9 bases, leaving 11 bases between them. The CDR3 contains 13 residues. Germline V gene data show CDR1 as SEHNR and CDR2 as FQNEAQ (reference sequence). The CDR3 DNA reads TGTGCCAGCAGCCCAGAGGCAGGCAACGTCCTGACTTTC. Protein: CASSPEAGNVLTF.

This clone was observed a single time. The chain links TRBV10-1 to TRBJ2-3; possibly TRBD2 for D (6 bases). From germline, CDR1 is WNHNN and CDR2 SYGVQD (reference sequence). The CDR3 totals 14 residues. V was pared by 2 bases and J by 4 bases, with 10 bases between. This CDR3 is CASSEGRRADTQYF. CDR3 DNA sequence: TGCGCCAGCAGTGAGGGCAGGAGGGCAGATACGCAGTATTTT.

This chain joins TRBV7-2 and TRBJ1-1; D might be TRBD1 (5 bases). The V gene lost 4 bases and the J gene lost 1 base, with 16 bases spanning the gap. The germline CDR1 and CDR2 sequences are SGHTA and FQGNSA. CDR3 length equals 16 residues. CDR3 amino acids: CASSYGDVRSNTEAFF. DNA for the CDR3: TGTGCCAGCAGCTATGGGGACGTCCGGTCGAACACTGAAGCTTTCTTT.

This clone was found a few times. In DNA form, the CDR3 reads TGTGCCAGCAGTGAAGACAGGACCTATGGCTACACCTTC. Translation gives CASSEDRTYGYTF. V gene TRBV2 combines with J gene TRBJ1-2, with a weak D call TRBD1 (5 bases). The germline CDR1 and CDR2 sequences are SNHLY and FYNNEI. The CDR3 is 13 amino acids. V shed 1 base and J shed 4 bases, with 7 bases lying between them.

The chain uses TRBV5-6 and TRBJ2-7; D is ambiguous. The CDR3 is made up of 13 amino acids. CDR1 and CDR2 (germline): SGHDT, YYEEEE. V lost 0 bases to trimming and J lost 2 bases, with 6 bases between them. DNA of the CDR3: TGTGCCAGCAGCTTGGACACTACCTACGAGCAGTACTTC. Residues: CASSLDTTYEQYF.

V is TRBV5-1 and J is TRBJ1-3; D gene unclear. This CDR3 has 15 residues. The ends were cut back, 0 bases at V and 0 bases at J, with 7 bases in the middle. Germline CDR1 and CDR2: SGHRS and YFSETQ. CDR3 in DNA: TGCGCCAGCAGCTTGGGGGATTCCTCTGGAAACACCATATATTTT. Translating it yields CASSLGDSSGNTIYF.

The chain couples TRBV6-1 to TRBJ2-5; 8 nucleotides match TRBD1. Germline V gene sequence: CDR1 MNHNS, CDR2 SASEGT. The CDR3 covers 13 residues. V was clipped by 4 bases and J by 4 bases; unmatched bases: 2. The CDR3 DNA reads as TGTGCCAGCAGTGGAGGACAGGGAGAGACCCAGTACTTC. Protein: CASSGGQGETQYF.

J is TRBJ1-1 and V is TRBV14; possible D gene TRBD1, 6 bases. Germline V gene data show CDR1 as SGHDN and CDR2 as FVKESK. V was cut by 3 bases and J by 6 bases, with 14 bases left in between. This CDR3 has 14 amino acids. DNA for the CDR3: TGTGCCAGCAGCCAGCGCAGGGGTGGCGCTGAAGCTTTCTTT. It is translated as CASSQRRGGAEAFF.

The chain joins TRBV2 to TRBJ1-4; no definite D call. The CDR3 spans 14 residues. Trimming stripped 1 base from V and 1 base from J, with 4 bases between. Per germline, CDR1 SNHLY and CDR2 FYNNEI. The DNA of the CDR3 is TGTGCCAGCAGTGAAGGGGGAACTAATGAAAAACTGTTTTTT. This sequence encodes CASSEGGTNEKLFF.